The entry below describes one TCR beta chain. Its antigen is still unknown. There are no base qualities to consult, and no much larger clone falls within one base. This sample is part of a study of long-term antiretroviral therapy in people with HIV (dated by TCRdb to 2021 to 2024). A note on the overall study: Collection of the earliest samples took place about a decade ahead of the 2015 WHO recommendation for immediate ART, at a time when ART was typically delayed until CD4 counts fell. A retrospective serial study tested whether ART initiation and durable HIV suppression were associated with changes in peripheral blood TRB repertoire composition and diversity. A total of fewer than 250 cryopreserved PBMC samples came from a few dozen adults with confirmed HIV infection and were collected serially over a mean of approximately six years (range 1-12). Of the approximately 30 participants with HIV, some 12 were female. No cross-contamination during QIAcube processing turned up in test extractions that ran a monoclonal T-cell line alongside about 30 polyclonal samples. Broader findings and caveats from the paper: Because cell numbers in pre-ART samples were limited, unsorted PBMC were profiled instead of sorted CD4+ and CD8+ T cells. The samples span the years 2004 to 2017, and the ART regimens used at that time may not be as effective as current regimens. No data were available on ART adherence, viral resistance or therapy changes, limiting inferences about post-ART repertoire changes. Because PBMC availability was limited, only the TCR beta chain was sequenced, with no alpha chain pairing. Compared with controls, HIV repertoires had narrower CDR3 length ranges, and the network structure pointed to an antigen-experienced repertoire that shifted only slightly toward naive after ART. The repertoire was dominated across all time points by expanded TRB clones identified before ART initiation, although this dominance was seen to fluctuate and to decrease in many PLHIV after ART. ART initiation was associated with a significant increase in TRB diversity, but diversity stayed significantly below transplant donor controls even after long-term ART.

The immunoSEQ hsTCRB v3.0 assay was used at survey level resolution to sequence the TRB variable region. TRB sequencing targeted a depth of roughly 35,000-55,000 T-cell genomes per sample. An Illumina MiSeq with a v3 150-cycle kit was used to sequence the pooled TRB libraries. For the original study's pipeline: Repertoire analysis ran in R within a reproducible Nextflow workflow covering QC, data transformation and analysis. LymphoSeq2, an R package for exploring AIRR-Seq data, was used to implement custom analyses. Several samples that yielded fewer than 5000 total TRB sequences were excluded, so that more than 150 HIV repertoires were analyzed. Among the approximately 180 retained HIV repertoires, about 57 were collected before ART initiation and some 130 were collected after ART initiation. Repertoires were downsampled to 5000 TRB nucleotide sequences, with summary statistics averaged over 100 downsampling iterations. The analysis kept only TRB sequences whose CDR3 regions were at least seven amino acids long. Two measures captured diversity: a Shannon entropy-derived clonality score and the Gini coefficient. In the repertoire networks, any two of the top 5000 CDR3 amino acid sequences were connected whenever the two sequences differed by an edit distance of one. GLIPH2 predicted antigen specificity groups and MHC restriction for TRB CDR3 amino acid sequences. CDR3 amino acid sequences were matched against VDJdb and McPAS-TCR to flag known CMV, EBV, HIV or tissue antigen associations. Pre-ART, post-ART and control groups were compared with Wilcoxon signed-rank tests and Holm-Bonferroni correction. The clones in this table, taken by TCRdb from immuneACCESS, are in-frame only. Not every clone is retained; where verified, under half of the shortfall comes from an unresolved V gene, and the cause of the rest is unknown. The V and J calls and clone size were taken over from that table, and D and trimming were inferred from the DNA. The sample table holds thousands of clones, of which approximately 90% were seen once. The ten largest make up roughly 6.1% of the sample.

Participants were included only if at least one PBMC sample before ART initiation and at least two post-ART samples were available. Treatment was received in the United States of America by all participants with HIV. Before DNA extraction, cryopreserved samples containing about 1-10 million PBMC were thawed and washed. At the time of the earliest PBMC sample, participants with HIV were aged between roughly 23 and 60 years. Per participant, PBMC samples came from 1-4 timepoints prior to ART initiation and 2-8 timepoints following ART initiation, for a median of 7 samples. Serial HIV viral load, CD4+ T-cell count, ART history and demographic data were obtained for every participant. Using a Qiagen kit on a QIAcube, genomic DNA was extracted from unsorted PBMC, with samples processed in batches of 12. The sample was unsorted PBMCs, taken 1.3 years after starting antiretroviral therapy. The source of this sequence is a woman aged 45-65 years with HIV.

The sequenced DNA: TGTGCCACCAGCAGAGCCAGCACAGATACGCAGTATTTT. This sequence encodes CATSRASTDTQYF. The rearranged segments are TRBV15 and TRBJ2-3; the D segment cannot be called with confidence. Trimming takes 1 base from V and 0 bases from J, and the germline ends sit 2 bases apart. CDR1 and CDR2 are read off the germline V gene (reference sequence) as LNHNV and YYDKDF. From the cysteine through the phenylalanine, the CDR3 covers 13 amino acids. Only CDR3 DNA is held: 39 bases, read in frame from base 1.